The clone carrying this T cell receptor (beta chain) was seen just once. Its antigen is still unknown. Primers used in a second PCR of roughly 7 to 11 cycles were a sample-barcoded 5' primer and a J-beta primer mix. One entry per CDR3 protein results from TCRdb running MiXCR on the 5' RACE reads. There are hundreds of thousands of distinct CDR3 sequences in the sample; 21% occur only once, and 3.5% to 4% lies in the top ten. V was pared by 5 bases and J by 5 bases, with 19 bases of the junction left unmatched. CDR3 length: 19 amino acids. Per the germline V gene, CDR1 is SEHNR and CDR2 is FQNEAQ (reference sequence). Donation came from healthy Caucasian individuals in Russia who were aged roughly 6 to 95. These data come from a study of blood T cells in healthy people across ages. General study points: No one knew whether donors had CMV, which possibly confounded expanded clonotype changes.

V is TRBV7-9 and J is TRBJ1-1, with TRBD1 matching 11 bases. This TCR was recovered from a man between 65 and 85 years old in good health. The sequencing sample was made of blood. CDR3 loop: CASSPSPGTGGMRGTEAFF. The CDR3 DNA follows: TGTGCCAGCAGCCCAAGTCCCGGGACAGGGGGTATGAGGGGAACTGAAGCTTTCTTT.